What follows is one T cell receptor (beta chain) and its context. Its cognate antigen is unknown. Germline CDR1 SGHVS, CDR2 FQNEAQ. The J segment lost 5 bases and the V segment lost 5 bases, leaving 6 bases of the junction unmatched. CDR3 length equals 14 residues. Clones were sequenced by immunoSEQ multiplex PCR, and TCRdb holds only the in-frame ones, with some missing. Counted here are under 95,000 clones, around nine tenths occurring once; the ten biggest clones make up approximately 3%. This sample was taken from a study of T cell responses to AZD1222 COVID-19 vaccine. Study background: Pooling covered second doses at about 4 or about 12 weeks.

Study conclusions and caveats: Reports indicate that nearly half of spike-specific TCRs are directed at unmutated variant regions. Donors skewed white British and female; clonal diversity was possibly underestimated. Spike-specific TCR breadth and depth grew following two AZD1222 doses.

The rearrangement joins TRBV7-8 to TRBJ1-5; 7 nucleotides agree with TRBD1. This sample comprised peripheral blood, obtained on day 0 of AZD1222 vaccination. This TCR derives from an adult in good health. CDR3: CASSMGQIYQPQHF. CDR3 coding DNA: TGTGCCAGCAGCATGGGACAGATCTATCAGCCCCAGCATTTT.